This TCR beta chain was captured by sequencing in a study of control samples from healthy donors and cancer patients. The assay was immunoSEQ multiplex PCR, and TCRdb's table has in-frame clones only and misses some. The table has about 150,000 clones, approximately 93% seen once. CDR1 and CDR2 (germline): LGHDT, YNNKEL (reference sequence). With 2 bases clipped from V and 5 bases from J, the junction kept 4 bases outside the gene matches. The CDR3 runs 14 residues. This clonotype was obtained from a man between 40 and 49 years old in good health. Sequenced input: blood. This chain joins TRBV3-1 (or the pseudogene TRBV3-2) and TRBJ2-7; 9 bases map to TRBD2. CDR3 sequence: CASSQRLAGHEQYF. CDR3 DNA sequence: TGTGCCAGCAGCCAAAGGCTAGCGGGGCACGAGCAGTACTTC.